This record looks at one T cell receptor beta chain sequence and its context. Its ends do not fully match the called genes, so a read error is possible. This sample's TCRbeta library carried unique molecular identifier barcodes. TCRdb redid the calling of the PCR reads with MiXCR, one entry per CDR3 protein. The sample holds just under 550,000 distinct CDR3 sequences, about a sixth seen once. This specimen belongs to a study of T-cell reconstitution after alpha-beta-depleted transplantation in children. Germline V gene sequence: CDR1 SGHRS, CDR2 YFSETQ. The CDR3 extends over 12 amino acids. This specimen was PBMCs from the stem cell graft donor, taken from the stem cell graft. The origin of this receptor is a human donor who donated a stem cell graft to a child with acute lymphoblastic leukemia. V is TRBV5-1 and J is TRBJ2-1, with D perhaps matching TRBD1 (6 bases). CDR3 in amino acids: CASSTQGHDQFF. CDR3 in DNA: TGCGCCAGCAGCACACAGGGACATGACCAGTTCTTC. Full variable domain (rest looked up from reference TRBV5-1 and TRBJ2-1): KAGVTQTPRYLIKTRGQQVTLSCSPISGHRSVSWYQQTPGQGLQFLFEYFSETQRNKGNFPGRFSGRQFSNSRSEMNVSTLELGDSALYLCASSTQGHDQFFGPGTRLTVL.